This is a list of T cell receptor beta chains from one sample in a study of blood T cell repertoires in COVID-19. Assay used: immunoSEQ multiplex PCR; TCRdb lists only in-frame clones, some missing. The table lists about 130,000 clones, 70% to 90% of them singletons. Specimen: PBMCs or T cells enriched from blood (not recorded which). These receptors originate from a woman aged 50 to 65 who had recovered from COVID-19. Both conserved end residues are part of each CDR3. A D gene is named only where the DNA matches it firmly. Clone size appears in some rows only: once, few, many, or a class for an expanded clone.

d_gene | j_gene | v_gene | abundance | len | CDR3nt | CDR3aa
NA | TRBJ1-2 | TRBV7-9 | NA | 15 | TGTGCCAGCAGCTCGGCGGCAGGGGTGGGTCGAGGCTACACCTTC | CASSSAAGVGRGYTF
NA | TRBJ2-3 | TRBV20-1 | once | 11 | TGCAGTGCTACTAGCGCAGATACGCAGTATTTT | CSATSADTQYF
NA | TRBJ2-7 | TRBV27 | NA | 13 | TGTGCCAGCAGTGATTTACTATTCTACGAGCAGTACTTC | CASSDLLFYEQYF
NA | TRBJ2-3 | TRBV5-1 | once | 16 | TGCGCCAGCAGCGCAACCGGGACAACAAGCACAGATACGCAGTATTTT | CASSATGTTSTDTQYF
NA | TRBJ1-5 | TRBV6-5 | NA | 15 | TGTGCCAGCAGTTTTACACAAGGGACTAATCAGCCCCAGCATTTT | CASSFTQGTNQPQHF
NA | TRBJ1-6 | TRBV30 | NA | 16 | TGTGCCTGGAGTACCACCACACAGGGTTATAATTCACCCCTCCACTTT | CAWSTTTQGYNSPLHF
TRBD2 | TRBJ2-1 | TRBV6-5 | NA | 15 | TGTGCCAGCAGCCAGAGGGGACTAGCCCCCAATGAGCAGTTCTTC | CASSQRGLAPNEQFF
NA | TRBJ2-1 | TRBV7-7 | NA | 13 | TGTGCTAGCAGCCGGGACTCACGCAGTGAGCAGTTCTTC | CASSRDSRSEQFF
NA | TRBJ1-5 | TRBV2 | NA | 13 | TGTGCCAGCGCTGTCAACAGCTATCAGCCCCAGCATTTT | CASAVNSYQPQHF
NA | TRBJ1-5 | TRBV19 | NA | 14 | TGTGCCAGTAGTATAGGCCAGAACAATCAGCCCCAGCATTTT | CASSIGQNNQPQHF
TRBD1 | TRBJ1-1 | TRBV12-5 | NA | 14 | TGTGCTAGTGTTCTTCGCGACAGGGGGCCGGAAGCTTTCTTT | CASVLRDRGPEAFF
NA | TRBJ2-6 | TRBV2 | NA | 15 | TGTGCCAGCAGTGAAGGTATTACAGGGGCCAACGTCCTGACTTTC | CASSEGITGANVLTF
TRBD1 | TRBJ2-1 | TRBV13 | NA | 15 | TGTGCCAGCAGCTCACGAGGGACAGCTCACAATGAGCAGTTCTTC | CASSSRGTAHNEQFF
TRBD1 | TRBJ1-2 | TRBV7-2 | once | 15 | TGTGCCAGCAGCTTAGGGACAGGCCGGGCCCTGGGCTACACCTTC | CASSLGTGRALGYTF
NA | TRBJ1-5 | TRBV12-3/TRBV12-4 | NA | 12 | TGTGCCAGCAGGGTGGGGCCTCAGCCCCAGCATTTT | CASRVGPQPQHF
NA | TRBJ2-3 | TRBV7-8 | NA | 16 | TGTGCCAGCAGCTTAGAAGGGGGTCGGCGCGCAGATACGCAGTATTTT | CASSLEGGRRADTQYF
TRBD2 | TRBJ2-7 | TRBV5-8 | NA | 14 | TGTGCCAGCAGCTTCAAGCGGGGAATCTACGAGCAGTACTTC | CASSFKRGIYEQYF
TRBD1 | TRBJ2-7 | TRBV5-1 | few | 15 | TGCGCCAGCAGCTTGGAGGGACAGGGGTTCCACGAGCAGTACTTC | CASSLEGQGFHEQYF
TRBD1 | TRBJ2-5 | TRBV5-8 | NA | 16 | TGTGCCAGCAGCAAGACATGGACAGGGGAACAAGAGACCCAGTACTTC | CASSKTWTGEQETQYF
NA | TRBJ1-1 | TRBV10-3 | NA | 12 | TGTGCCATCAGAACAATGAACACTGAAGCTTTCTTT | CAIRTMNTEAFF
NA | TRBJ1-2 | TRBV19 | once | 14 | TGTGCCAGTAGGATCCGGGACACAGTCTATGGCTACACCTTC | CASRIRDTVYGYTF
TRBD1 | TRBJ1-5 | TRBV19 | NA | 14 | TGTGCCAGTAGAGGGGACAGCCGCAATCAGCCCCAGCATTTT | CASRGDSRNQPQHF
TRBD1 | TRBJ1-1 | TRBV19 | few | 15 | TGTGCCAGTAGTACTCGGGACAGGGGGGTCGGTGGAGCTTTCTTT | CASSTRDRGVGGAFF
NA | TRBJ2-3 | TRBV6-2/TRBV6-3 | NA | 15 | TGTGCCAGCAGTTACGTCGGGCAGGGTAAAGATACGCAGTATTTT | CASSYVGQGKDTQYF
NA | TRBJ1-3 | TRBV3-1/TRBV3-2 | NA | 8 | TGTGCCAGCAGCCCCCCGGAGTTT | CASSPPEF
TRBD2 | TRBJ2-1 | TRBV3-1/TRBV3-2 | NA | 15 | TGTGCCAGCGAGCGGAGGACTAGCGGGGCTAATGAGCAGTTCTTC | CASERRTSGANEQFF
NA | TRBJ2-6 | TRBV5-5 | NA | 13 | TGTGCCAGCGAGGACTCTGGGGCCAACGTCCTGACTTTC | CASEDSGANVLTF
NA | TRBJ2-2 | TRBV6-4 | few | 14 | TGTGCCAGCAGTGACGGACAGAACACCGGGGAGCTGTTTTTT | CASSDGQNTGELFF
NA | TRBJ2-2 | TRBV12-1 | NA | 17 | TGTGCCAGCAGCTTCTCCCCACTCCAGGGTTCCACCGGGGAGCTGTTTTTT | CASSFSPLQGSTGELFF
TRBD1 | TRBJ1-4 | TRBV27 | NA | 13 | TGTGCCAGCAGTTCGGCAGGGGGTGAAAAACTGTTTTTT | CASSSAGGEKLFF
TRBD1 | TRBJ2-7 | TRBV6-1 | NA | 19 | TGTGCCAGCAGTGAAGGGGTGAACAGGGGGCCTTCGAGCTCCTACGAGCAGTACTTC | CASSEGVNRGPSSSYEQYF
TRBD1 | TRBJ2-1 | TRBV6-5 | NA | 15 | TGTGCCAGCAGTTATTTGGGGACAGGGGACAATGAGCAGTTCTTC | CASSYLGTGDNEQFF
TRBD1 | TRBJ2-1 | TRBV5-5 | few | 14 | TGTGCCAGCAGCTACGGACAGGGGGCGTCTGAGCAGTTCTTC | CASSYGQGASEQFF
TRBD1 | TRBJ1-2 | TRBV5-1 | NA | 14 | TGCGCCAGCAGACCCGGACAGGGGGCTAGTGGCTACACCTTC | CASRPGQGASGYTF
TRBD1 | TRBJ1-6 | TRBV7-9 | NA | 14 | TGTGCCAGCAGCGCGGGACAGGGGAATTCACCCCTCCACTTT | CASSAGQGNSPLHF
TRBD1 | TRBJ1-5 | TRBV5-6 | NA | 14 | TGTGCCAGCAGCTTACGGGACAGAAGTCAGCCCCAGCATTTT | CASSLRDRSQPQHF
NA | TRBJ2-5 | TRBV6-5 | NA | 14 | TGTGCCAGCAGTTACTCGACATACCCGGGAACCCAGTACTTC | CASSYSTYPGTQYF
TRBD1 | TRBJ1-5 | TRBV19 | NA | 16 | TGTGCCAGTAGTCCCAAGGCGGGGACAGGGGCTCAGCCCCAGCATTTT | CASSPKAGTGAQPQHF
NA | TRBJ2-7 | TRBV28 | few | 15 | TGTGCCAGCAGTGGACTGGCGGGGCTGACCTACGAGCAGTACTTC | CASSGLAGLTYEQYF